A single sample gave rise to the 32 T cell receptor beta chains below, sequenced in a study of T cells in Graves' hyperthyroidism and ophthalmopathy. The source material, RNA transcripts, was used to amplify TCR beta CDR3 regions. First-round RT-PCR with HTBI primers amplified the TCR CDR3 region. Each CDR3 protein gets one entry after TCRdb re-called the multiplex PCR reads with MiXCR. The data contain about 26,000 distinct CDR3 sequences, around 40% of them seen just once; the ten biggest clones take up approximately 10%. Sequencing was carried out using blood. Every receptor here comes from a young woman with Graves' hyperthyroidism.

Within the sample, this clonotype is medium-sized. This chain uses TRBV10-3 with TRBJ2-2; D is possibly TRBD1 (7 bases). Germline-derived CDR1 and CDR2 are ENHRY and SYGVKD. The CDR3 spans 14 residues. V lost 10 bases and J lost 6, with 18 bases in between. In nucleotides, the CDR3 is TGTGCCACCGACTCAACAGGGGAGGCCGGGGAGCTGTTTTTT. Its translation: CATDSTGEAGELFF.

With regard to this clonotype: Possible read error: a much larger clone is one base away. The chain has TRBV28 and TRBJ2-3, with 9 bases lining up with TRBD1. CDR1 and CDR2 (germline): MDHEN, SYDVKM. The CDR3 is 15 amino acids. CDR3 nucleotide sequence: TGTGTCAGCAGTCGTGGGACAGGGTGGTTGGATACGCAGTATTTT. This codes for CVSSRGTGWLDTQYF.

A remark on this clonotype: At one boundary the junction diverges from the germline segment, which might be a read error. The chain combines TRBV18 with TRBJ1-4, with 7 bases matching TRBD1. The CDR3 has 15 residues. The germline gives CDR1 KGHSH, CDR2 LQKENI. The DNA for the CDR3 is TGTGCCAGCTCACTACGACAGGGCACTAATGAAGAACTGTTTTTT. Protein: CASSLRQGTNEELFF.

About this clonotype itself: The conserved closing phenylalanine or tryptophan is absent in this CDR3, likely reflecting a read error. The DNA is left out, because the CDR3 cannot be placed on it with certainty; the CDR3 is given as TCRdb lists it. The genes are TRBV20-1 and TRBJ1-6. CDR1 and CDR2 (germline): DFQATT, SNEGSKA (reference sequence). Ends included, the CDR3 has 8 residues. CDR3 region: CSARAGNS.

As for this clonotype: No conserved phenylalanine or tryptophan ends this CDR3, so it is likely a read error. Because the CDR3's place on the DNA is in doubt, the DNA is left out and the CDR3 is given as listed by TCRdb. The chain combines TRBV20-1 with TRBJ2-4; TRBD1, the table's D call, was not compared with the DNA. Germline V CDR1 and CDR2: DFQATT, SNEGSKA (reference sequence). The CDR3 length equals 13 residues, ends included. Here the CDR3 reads CSANADRGNIQYL.

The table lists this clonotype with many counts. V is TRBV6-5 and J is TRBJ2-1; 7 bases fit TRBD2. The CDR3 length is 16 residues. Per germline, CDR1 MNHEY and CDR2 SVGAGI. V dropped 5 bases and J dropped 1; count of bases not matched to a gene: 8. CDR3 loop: CASSRGEGRSYNEQFF. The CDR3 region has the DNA TGTGCCAGCAGTCGTGGGGAGGGCCGATCCTACAATGAGCAGTTCTTC.

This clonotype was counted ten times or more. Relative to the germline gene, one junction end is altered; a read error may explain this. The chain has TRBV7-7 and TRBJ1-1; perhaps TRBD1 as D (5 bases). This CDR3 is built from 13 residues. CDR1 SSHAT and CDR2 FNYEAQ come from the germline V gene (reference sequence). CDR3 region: CASSSGTGTEAFF. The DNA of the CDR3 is TGTGCTAGCAGCTCTGGGACGGGCACTGAAGCTTTCTTT.

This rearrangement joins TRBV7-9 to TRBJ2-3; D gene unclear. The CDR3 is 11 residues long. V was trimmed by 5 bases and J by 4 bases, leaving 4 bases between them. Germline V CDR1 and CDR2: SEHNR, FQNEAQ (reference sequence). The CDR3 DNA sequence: TGTGCCAGCAGCCGTTCAGATACGCAGTATTTT. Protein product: CASSRSDTQYF. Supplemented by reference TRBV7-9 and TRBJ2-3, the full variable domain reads DTGVSQNPRHKITKRGQNVTFRCDPISEHNRLYWYRQTLGQGPEFLTYFQNEAQLEKSRLLSDRFSAERPKGSFSTLEIQRTEQGDSAMYLCASSRSDTQYFGPGTRLTVL.

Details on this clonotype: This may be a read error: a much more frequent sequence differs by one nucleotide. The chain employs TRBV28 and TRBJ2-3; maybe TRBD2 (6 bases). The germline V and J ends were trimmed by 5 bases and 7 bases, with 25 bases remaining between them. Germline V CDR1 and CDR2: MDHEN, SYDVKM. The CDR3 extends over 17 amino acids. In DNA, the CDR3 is TGTGCCAGCAGTACTGGCGGGACCTCCGTAAGTCCCAATACGCAGTATTTT. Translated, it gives CASSTGGTSVSPNTQYF.

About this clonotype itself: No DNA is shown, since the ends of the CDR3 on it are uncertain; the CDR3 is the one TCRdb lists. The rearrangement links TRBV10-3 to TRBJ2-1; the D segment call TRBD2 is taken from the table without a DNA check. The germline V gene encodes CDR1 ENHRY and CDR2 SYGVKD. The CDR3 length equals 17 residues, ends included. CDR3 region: CAICSALGLAEDNEQFF.

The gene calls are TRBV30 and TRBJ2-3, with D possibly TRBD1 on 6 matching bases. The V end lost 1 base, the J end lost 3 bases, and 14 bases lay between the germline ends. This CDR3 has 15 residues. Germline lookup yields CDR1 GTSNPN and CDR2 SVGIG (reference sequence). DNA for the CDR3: TGTGCCTGGAGTGGCGTTTGGGGGACAACAGATACGCAGTATTTT. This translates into CAWSGVWGTTDTQYF.

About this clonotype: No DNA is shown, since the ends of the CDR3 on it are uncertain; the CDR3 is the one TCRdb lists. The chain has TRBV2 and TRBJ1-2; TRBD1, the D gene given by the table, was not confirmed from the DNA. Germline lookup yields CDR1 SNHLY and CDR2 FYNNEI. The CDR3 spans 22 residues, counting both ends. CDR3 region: CASSVGFTTNEQFFGPGTRLTF.

Here the CDR3 DNA reads TGTGCCACCAGTGATGGCGCCGGGGAGCTGTTTTTT. This codes for CATSDGAGELFF. The chain combines TRBV24-1 with TRBJ2-2; D ambiguous. Trimming cost V 3 bases and J 6 bases, with 4 bases left between them. The CDR3 runs 12 residues. Germline values: CDR1 KGHDR, CDR2 SFDVKD.

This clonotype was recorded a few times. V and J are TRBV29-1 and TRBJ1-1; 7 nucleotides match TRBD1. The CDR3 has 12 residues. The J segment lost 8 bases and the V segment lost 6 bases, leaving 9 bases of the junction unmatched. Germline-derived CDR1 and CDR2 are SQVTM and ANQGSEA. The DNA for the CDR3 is TGCAGCGTCGACAGGGATGGTTCCGAAGCTTTCTTT. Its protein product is CSVDRDGSEAFF.

The CDR3 sequence: CAISDRGSLDEQYF. The CDR3 nucleotides read TGTGCCATCAGTGATAGAGGATCGTTGGACGAGCAGTACTTC. J is TRBJ2-7 and V is TRBV10-3; D remains ambiguous. Trimming shortened V by 3 bases and J by 5 bases, and 14 bases separated the two germline ends. The length of the CDR3 is 14 residues. Germline lookup yields CDR1 ENHRY and CDR2 SYGVKD.

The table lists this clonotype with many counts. DNA for the CDR3: TGTGCCAGCAGTTTAGCGCGAGAGGCTGAAGCTTTCTTT. It encodes CASSLAREAEAFF. The genes are TRBV12-3 or TRBV12-4 and TRBJ1-1; D unclear. The CDR3 runs to 13 residues. The germline V and J ends were trimmed by 0 bases and 6 bases, with 8 bases remaining between them.

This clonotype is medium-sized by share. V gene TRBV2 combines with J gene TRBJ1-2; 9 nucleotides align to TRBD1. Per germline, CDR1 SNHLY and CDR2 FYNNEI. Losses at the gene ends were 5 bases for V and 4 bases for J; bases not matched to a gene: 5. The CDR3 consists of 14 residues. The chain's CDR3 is CASSPGTGTYGYTF. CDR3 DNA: TGTGCCAGCAGTCCCGGGACAGGGACCTATGGCTACACCTTC.

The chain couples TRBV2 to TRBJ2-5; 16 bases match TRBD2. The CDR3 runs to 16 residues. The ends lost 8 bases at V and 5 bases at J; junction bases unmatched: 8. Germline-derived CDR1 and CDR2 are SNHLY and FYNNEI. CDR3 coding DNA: TGTGCCAGCGGAGGGACTAGCGGGAGGGCCGGGGAGACCCAGTACTTC. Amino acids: CASGGTSGRAGETQYF.

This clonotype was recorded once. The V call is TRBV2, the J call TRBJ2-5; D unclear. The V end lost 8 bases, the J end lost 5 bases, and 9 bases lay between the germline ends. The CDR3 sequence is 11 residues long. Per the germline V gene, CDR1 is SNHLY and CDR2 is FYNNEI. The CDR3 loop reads CASGIVETQYF. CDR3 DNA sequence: TGTGCCAGCGGGATTGTGGAGACCCAGTACTTC.

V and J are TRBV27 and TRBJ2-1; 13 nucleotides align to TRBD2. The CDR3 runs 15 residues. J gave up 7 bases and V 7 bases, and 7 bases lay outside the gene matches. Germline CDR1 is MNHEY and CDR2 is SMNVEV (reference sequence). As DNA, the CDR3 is TGTGCCAGCACCCACTGGACTAGCGGGAGAAATGAGCAGTTCTTC. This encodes CASTHWTSGRNEQFF.

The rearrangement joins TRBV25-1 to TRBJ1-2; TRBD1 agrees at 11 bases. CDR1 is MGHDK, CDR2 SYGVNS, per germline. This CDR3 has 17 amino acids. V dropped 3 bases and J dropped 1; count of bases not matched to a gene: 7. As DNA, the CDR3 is TGTGCCAGCAGTGACCTAGGACAGGGGGCGAATAACTATGGCTACACCTTC. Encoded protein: CASSDLGQGANNYGYTF.

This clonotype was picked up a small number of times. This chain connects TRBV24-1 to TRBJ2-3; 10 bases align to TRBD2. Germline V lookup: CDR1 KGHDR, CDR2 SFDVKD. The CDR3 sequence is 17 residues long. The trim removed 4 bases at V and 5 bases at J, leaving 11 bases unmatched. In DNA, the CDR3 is TGTGCCACCAGTGAGGAAACTAGCGGGATAAGGATAGATACGCAGTATTTT. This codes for CATSEETSGIRIDTQYF.

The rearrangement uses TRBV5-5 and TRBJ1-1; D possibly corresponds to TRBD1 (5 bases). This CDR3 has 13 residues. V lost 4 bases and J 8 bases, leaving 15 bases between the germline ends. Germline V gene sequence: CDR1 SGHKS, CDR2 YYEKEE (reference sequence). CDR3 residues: CASSRTGDAEAFF. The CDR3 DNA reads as TGTGCCAGCAGCCGAACAGGAGACGCAGAAGCTTTCTTT.

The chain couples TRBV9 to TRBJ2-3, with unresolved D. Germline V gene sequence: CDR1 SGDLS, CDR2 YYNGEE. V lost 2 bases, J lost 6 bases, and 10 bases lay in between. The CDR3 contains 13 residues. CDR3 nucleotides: TGTGCCAGCAGCGTTTTTAGTGGCGATACGCAGTATTTT. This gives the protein CASSVFSGDTQYF.

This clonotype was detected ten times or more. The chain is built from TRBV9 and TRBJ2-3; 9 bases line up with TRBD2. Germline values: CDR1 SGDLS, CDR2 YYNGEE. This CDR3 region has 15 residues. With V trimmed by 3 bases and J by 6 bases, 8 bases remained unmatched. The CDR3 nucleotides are TGTGCCAGCAGCGGATTTGGCGGGAGGGGTGATACGCAGTATTTT. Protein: CASSGFGGRGDTQYF.

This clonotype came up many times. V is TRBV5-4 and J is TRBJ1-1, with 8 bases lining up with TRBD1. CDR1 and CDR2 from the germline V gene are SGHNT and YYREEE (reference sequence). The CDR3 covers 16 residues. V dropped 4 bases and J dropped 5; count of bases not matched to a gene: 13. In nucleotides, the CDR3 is TGTGCCAGCAGCCCCGGGGGTGGCAGGGGGCTTACTGAAGCTTTCTTT. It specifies CASSPGGGRGLTEAFF.

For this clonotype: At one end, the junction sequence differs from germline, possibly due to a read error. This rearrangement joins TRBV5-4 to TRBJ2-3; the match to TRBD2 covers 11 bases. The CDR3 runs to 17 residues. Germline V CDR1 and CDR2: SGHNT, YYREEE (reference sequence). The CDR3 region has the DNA TGTGCCAGCGGCTCACCTACTAGCGGGAGAGTCACAGATACGCGGTATTTT. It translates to CASGSPTSGRVTDTRYF.

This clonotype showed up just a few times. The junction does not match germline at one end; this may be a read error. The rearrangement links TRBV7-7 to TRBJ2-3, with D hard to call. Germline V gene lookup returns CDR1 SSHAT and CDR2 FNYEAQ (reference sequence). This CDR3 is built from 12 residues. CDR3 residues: CASSLSTDTQYF. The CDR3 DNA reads TGTGCTAGCAGCTTGTCTACAGATACGCAGTATTTT. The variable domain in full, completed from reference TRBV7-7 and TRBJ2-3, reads GAGVSQSPRYKVTKRGQDVTLRCDPISSHATLYWYQQALGQGPEFLTYFNYEAQPDKSGLPSDRFSAERPEGSISTLTIQRTEQRDSAMYRCASSLSTDTQYFGPGTRLTVL.

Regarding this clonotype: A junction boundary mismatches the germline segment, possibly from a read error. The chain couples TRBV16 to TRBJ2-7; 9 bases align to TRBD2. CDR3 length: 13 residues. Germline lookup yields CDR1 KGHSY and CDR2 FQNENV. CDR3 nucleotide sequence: TGTGCCAGTAGCCAATTAGCGGGGGTCGAGCAGTACTTC. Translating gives CASSQLAGVEQYF.

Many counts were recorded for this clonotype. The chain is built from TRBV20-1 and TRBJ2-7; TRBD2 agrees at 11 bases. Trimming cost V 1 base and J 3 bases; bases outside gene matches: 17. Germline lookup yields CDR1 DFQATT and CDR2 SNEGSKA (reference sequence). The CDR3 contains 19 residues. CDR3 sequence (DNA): TGCAGTGCTAGAGGAGCGCTAGGTGGTATGACTAGCGGGAACTACGAGCAGTACTTC. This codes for CSARGALGGMTSGNYEQYF.

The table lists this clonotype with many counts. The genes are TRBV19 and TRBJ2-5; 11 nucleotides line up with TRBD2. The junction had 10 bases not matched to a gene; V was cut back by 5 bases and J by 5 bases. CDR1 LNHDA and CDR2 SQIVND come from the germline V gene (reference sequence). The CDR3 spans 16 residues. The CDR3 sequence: CASSLAGGPERETQYF. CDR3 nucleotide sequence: TGTGCCAGTAGTCTAGCGGGAGGACCCGAGAGGGAGACCCAGTACTTC.

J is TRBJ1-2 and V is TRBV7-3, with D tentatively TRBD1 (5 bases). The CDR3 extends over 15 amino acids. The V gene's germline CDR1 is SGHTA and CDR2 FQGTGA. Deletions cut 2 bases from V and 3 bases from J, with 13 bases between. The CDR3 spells CASSLPPGGDYGYTF. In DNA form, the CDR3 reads TGTGCCAGCAGCTTACCACCGGGGGGTGACTATGGCTACACCTTC.